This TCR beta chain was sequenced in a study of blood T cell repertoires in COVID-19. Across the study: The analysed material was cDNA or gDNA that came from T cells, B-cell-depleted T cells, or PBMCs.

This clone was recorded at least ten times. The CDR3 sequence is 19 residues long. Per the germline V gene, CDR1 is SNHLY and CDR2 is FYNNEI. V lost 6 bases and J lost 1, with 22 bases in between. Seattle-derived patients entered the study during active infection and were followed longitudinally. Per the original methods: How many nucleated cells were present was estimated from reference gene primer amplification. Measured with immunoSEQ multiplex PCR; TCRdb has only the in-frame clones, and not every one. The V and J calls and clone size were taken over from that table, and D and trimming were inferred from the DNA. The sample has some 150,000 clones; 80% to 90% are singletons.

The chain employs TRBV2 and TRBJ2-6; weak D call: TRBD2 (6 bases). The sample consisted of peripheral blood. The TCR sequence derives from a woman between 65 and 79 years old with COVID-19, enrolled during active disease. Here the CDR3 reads CASRGGRKKGNSGANVLTF. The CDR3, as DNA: TGTGCCAGCAGGGGAGGCCGAAAAAAGGGGAATTCTGGGGCCAACGTCCTGACTTTC.